This T cell receptor (beta chain) was sequenced for a study of T cell responses to AZD1222 COVID-19 vaccine. The study's findings and limits: When two AZD1222 doses had been given, Spike-specific TCR breadth and depth rose. Females outnumbered males among donors, who were mostly white British; clonal diversity was possibly underestimated.

The data were produced by immunoSEQ multiplex PCR, yet TCRdb's version contains in-frame clones alone and is incomplete. The table records approximately 140,000 clones, 90% to 95% of them present only once. A remark on this clone: As yet, its antigen is unknown.

V dropped 1 base and J dropped 4 bases, with 11 bases sitting between them. The germline gives CDR1 SGHTA, CDR2 FQGNSA. This CDR3 contains 14 residues. Sequences were derived from peripheral blood, sampled on day 0 of AZD1222 vaccination. The TCR comes from an adult in good health. V and J are TRBV7-2 and TRBJ2-7; D perhaps matches TRBD2 (5 bases). The CDR3 sequence is CASSLGRRSYEQYF. CDR3 nucleotide sequence: TGTGCCAGCAGCTTAGGCAGGAGGTCGTACGAGCAGTACTTC.